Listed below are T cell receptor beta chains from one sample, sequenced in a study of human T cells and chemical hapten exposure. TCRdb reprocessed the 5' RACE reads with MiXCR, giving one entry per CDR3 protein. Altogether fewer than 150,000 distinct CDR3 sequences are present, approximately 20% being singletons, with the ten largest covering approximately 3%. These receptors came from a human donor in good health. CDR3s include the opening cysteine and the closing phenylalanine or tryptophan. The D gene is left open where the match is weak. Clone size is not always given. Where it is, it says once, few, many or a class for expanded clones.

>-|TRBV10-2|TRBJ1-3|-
CASMSAAPGNTIYF
TGCGCCAGCATGTCCGCCGCGCCTGGAAACACCATATATTTT
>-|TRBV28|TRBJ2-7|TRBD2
CASLHGGGRSYEQYF
TGTGCCAGCCTCCACGGAGGCGGGAGGTCCTACGAGCAGTACTTC
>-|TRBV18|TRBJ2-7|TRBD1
CASSPGQRDPYEQYF
TGTGCCAGCTCTCCGGGACAGAGGGATCCCTACGAGCAGTACTTC
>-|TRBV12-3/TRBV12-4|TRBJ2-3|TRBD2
CASRTLAGADTQYF
TGTGCCAGCAGGACCCTAGCGGGAGCAGATACGCAGTATTTT
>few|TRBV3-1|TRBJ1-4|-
CASSQDSSQRSHGEKLFF
TGTGCCAGCAGCCAAGATTCGTCCCAGCGCAGCCATGGTGAAAAACTGTTTTTT
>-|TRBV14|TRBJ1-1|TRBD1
CASSLRTGGRTEAFF
TGTGCCAGCAGCCTTCGGACAGGGGGACGGACTGAAGCTTTCTTT
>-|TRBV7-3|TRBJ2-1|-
CASSGRFASNEQFF
TGTGCCAGCTCGGGTCGATTCGCCTCCAATGAGCAGTTCTTC
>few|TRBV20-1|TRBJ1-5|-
CSARGGGGAGDQPQHF
TGCAGTGCTAGAGGGGGTGGCGGGGCCGGTGATCAGCCCCAGCATTTT
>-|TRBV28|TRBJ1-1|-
CALGRNTEAFF
TGTGCGCTCGGAAGGAACACTGAAGCTTTCTTT
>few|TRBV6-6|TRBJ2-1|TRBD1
CASSYSGTGGQNEQFF
TGTGCCAGCAGTTATTCCGGGACAGGGGGCCAAAATGAGCAGTTCTTC
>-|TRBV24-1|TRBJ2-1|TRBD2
CATSDFAPWGGNEQFF
TGTGCCACCAGTGATTTTGCGCCTTGGGGGGGCAATGAGCAGTTCTTC
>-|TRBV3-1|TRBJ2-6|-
CASSLFVPGAGANVLTF
TGTGCCAGCAGCCTGTTTGTCCCGGGGGCTGGGGCCAACGTCCTGACTTTC
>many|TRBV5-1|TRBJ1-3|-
CASSLDGGSGNTIYF
TGTGCCAGCAGCCTAGACGGTGGATCTGGAAACACCATATATTTT
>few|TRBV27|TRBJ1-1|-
CASRIRDYMNTEAFF
TGTGCCAGCCGGATCAGGGACTACATGAACACTGAAGCTTTCTTT
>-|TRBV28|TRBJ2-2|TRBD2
CASSLMLLAGRSTGELFF
TGTGCCAGCAGCTTGATGTTGCTAGCGGGACGGAGCACCGGGGAGCTGTTTTTT
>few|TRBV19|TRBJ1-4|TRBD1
CASKTTGPREEKLFF
TGTGCCAGTAAGACGACAGGGCCCAGGGAAGAAAAACTGTTTTTT
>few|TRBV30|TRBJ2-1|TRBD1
CAFSRGPPSYNEQFF
TGTGCTTTCTCAAGGGGGCCCCCCTCCTACAATGAGCAGTTCTTC
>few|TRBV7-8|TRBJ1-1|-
CASSLGGQGTEAFF
TGTGCCAGCAGCTTAGGGGGGCAGGGCACTGAAGCTTTCTTT
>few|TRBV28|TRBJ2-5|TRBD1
CASANGQGARETQYF
TGTGCCAGCGCAAACGGACAGGGGGCACGGGAGACCCAGTACTTC
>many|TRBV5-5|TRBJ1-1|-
CASSFHGSRGLNEAFF
TGTGCCAGCAGCTTTCATGGTTCACGGGGGTTAAATGAAGCTTTCTTT
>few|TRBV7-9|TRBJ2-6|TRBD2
CASSSLAAGSGANVLTF
TGTGCCAGCAGTTCCCTAGCGGCTGGATCTGGGGCCAACGTCCTGACTTTC
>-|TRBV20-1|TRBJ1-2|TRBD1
CSARAGTGLVNYGYTF
TGCAGTGCTAGAGCAGGGACAGGGTTAGTTAACTATGGCTACACCTTC
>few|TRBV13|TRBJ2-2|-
CASSATINGELFF
TGTGCCAGCAGCGCCACGATTAACGGGGAGCTGTTTTTT
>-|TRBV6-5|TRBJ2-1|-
CASSLLASYNEQFF
TGTGCCAGCAGTTTACTAGCCTCCTACAATGAGCAGTTCTTC
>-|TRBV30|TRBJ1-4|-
CAWSLTGEKLFF
TGTGCCTGGAGTCTAACAGGTGAAAAACTGTTTTTT
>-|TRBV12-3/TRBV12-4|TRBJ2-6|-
CASSLVVPGANVLTF
TGTGCCAGCAGTTTAGTCGTCCCTGGGGCCAACGTCCTGACTTTC
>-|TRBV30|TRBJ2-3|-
CAWSETPGITDTQYF
TGTGCCTGGAGTGAGACACCCGGAATCACAGATACGCAGTATTTT
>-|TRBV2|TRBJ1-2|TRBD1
CASSAGGTGSYGDTF
TGTGCCAGCAGTGCAGGGGGGACAGGGTCCTATGGCGACACCTTC
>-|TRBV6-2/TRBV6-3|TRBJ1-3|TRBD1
CASSYLNRGVSGNTIYF
TGTGCCAGCAGTTACTTAAACAGGGGCGTCTCTGGAAACACCATATATTTT
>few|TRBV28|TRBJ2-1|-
CASSLPPIEQFF
TGTGCCAGCAGCCTTCCTCCCATTGAGCAGTTCTTC
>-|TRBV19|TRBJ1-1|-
CASSNGRDEAFF
TGTGCCAGTAGTAACGGTAGGGATGAAGCTTTCTTT
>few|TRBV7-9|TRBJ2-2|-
CASSGNLQGRTGELFF
TGTGCCAGCAGCGGCAATTTACAGGGACGCACCGGGGAGCTGTTTTTT
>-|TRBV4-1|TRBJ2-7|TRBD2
CASSQPTSGSHEQYF
TGCGCCAGCAGCCAACCTACTAGCGGGAGTCACGAGCAGTACTTC
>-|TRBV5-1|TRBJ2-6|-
CASSLGHPSSGANVLTF
TGCGCCAGCAGCTTGGGGCACCCGAGCTCTGGGGCCAACGTCCTGACTTTC
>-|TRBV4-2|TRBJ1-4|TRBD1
CASSPGQGAATNEKLFF
TGTGCCAGCAGCCCAGGCCAGGGGGCGGCAACTAATGAAAAACTGTTTTTT
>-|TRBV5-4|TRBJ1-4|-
CASSFDPRPNEKLFF
TGTGCCAGCAGCTTTGATCCGAGACCCAATGAAAAACTGTTTTTT
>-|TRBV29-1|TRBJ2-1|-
CSVVGGIGYEQFF
TGCAGCGTTGTCGGCGGGATAGGGTATGAGCAGTTCTTC
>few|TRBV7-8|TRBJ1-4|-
CASSLVPGSGHEVAMKFF
TGTGCCAGCAGCTTAGTTCCAGGATCGGGTCATGAGGTCGCGATGAAGTTTTTT
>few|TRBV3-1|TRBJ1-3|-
CASSQLGRGNTIYF
TGTGCCAGCAGCCAATTGGGCAGGGGAAACACCATATATTTT
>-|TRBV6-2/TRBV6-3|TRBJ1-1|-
CASSYPMNTEAFF
TGTGCCAGCAGTTACCCGATGAACACTGAAGCTTTCTTT
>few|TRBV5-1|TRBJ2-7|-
CASSLGDRSYEQYF
TGCGCCAGCAGCTTGGGCGACAGATCCTACGAGCAGTACTTC
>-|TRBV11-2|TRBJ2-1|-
CASSLVAFPGQFF
TGTGCCAGCAGCTTAGTCGCGTTCCCAGGGCAGTTCTTC
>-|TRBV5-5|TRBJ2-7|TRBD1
CASSSDWDSSYEQYF
TGTGCCAGCAGTTCGGACTGGGACAGCTCCTACGAGCAGTACTTC
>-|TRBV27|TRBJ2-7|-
CASSFTALRSIDEQYF
TGTGCCAGCAGTTTCACGGCCCTTCGGAGTATCGACGAGCAGTACTTC
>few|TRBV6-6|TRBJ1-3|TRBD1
CASSYRTGEDSGNTIYF
TGTGCCAGCAGTTACCGGACAGGCGAAGACTCTGGAAACACCATATATTTT
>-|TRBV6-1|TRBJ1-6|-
CASSPYNSPLHF
TGTGCCAGCAGCCCTTATAATTCACCCCTCCACTTT
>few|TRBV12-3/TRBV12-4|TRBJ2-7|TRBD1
CASSFLRDSHEQYF
TGTGCCAGCAGTTTCCTCCGGGACAGCCACGAGCAGTACTTC